This T cell receptor beta chain was sequenced during a study of blood T cell repertoires in COVID-19. In the study overall: Each recovered donor of Cohort 3 presented with two negative PCRs, clearance, or symptom resolution. In each case, the material was cDNA or gDNA derived from T cells, B-cell-depleted T cells, or PBMCs.

Regarding this clone: Other DNA sequences in this sample translate to the same CDR3.

The CDR3 is 11 amino acids. Per germline, CDR1 SQVTM and CDR2 ANQGSEA. Data came from immunoSEQ multiplex PCR; TCRdb stores just in-frame clones and leaves some out. The sample shows under 400,000 clones, 70% to 90% of them seen only once. The cohort comprised adults aged about 18 to 100 years residing in approximately 25 US areas. The specimen sequenced was PBMCs or T cells enriched from blood (not recorded which). The chain combines TRBV29-1 with TRBJ1-1; the D is unclear. The origin of this receptor is a man aged 40-50 years in a cohort exposed to, infected with or recovered from COVID-19 (not recorded which). For the CDR3, the DNA is TGCAGTGTCCGGGAAAACACTGAAGCTTTCTTT. Its protein product is CSVRENTEAFF.